The 22 T cell receptor beta chains below all came from one sample that was sequenced in a study of T-cell reconstitution after alpha-beta-depleted transplantation in children (dated by TCRdb to 2016 to 2017). Preparation of the library involved PCR. The instrument given in TCRdb is Illumina HiSeq 2500. To normalize quantification of the TCRbeta repertoire, the TCR libraries were built with molecular barcoding that relied on unique molecular identifiers. TCRdb itself trimmed the public reads at Q25 with fastp, ran MiXCR and retained productive beta chains. For every CDR3 protein sequence, its rows merge into one entry that carries the most common genes and DNA. Across this sample there are roughly 190,000 distinct CDR3 sequences, with just over 14% seen only once. The ten largest clones add up to under 15% of the sample. Sequencing was performed on PBMCs from the stem cell graft donor, taken from the stem cell graft. These receptors all come from a human donor who donated a stem cell graft to a child with acute lymphoblastic leukemia.

The table lists this clonotype with many counts. This chain links TRBV5-1 with TRBJ2-3, with unresolved D. The V gene's germline CDR1 is SGHRS and CDR2 YFSETQ. Trimming took 6 bases from V and 2 from J, leaving 13 bases between them. CDR3 length: 14 residues. The CDR3 nucleotides read TGCGCCAGCACCCCTAGAGCCCCCACAGATACGCAGTATTTT. This gives the protein CASTPRAPTDTQYF.

V gene TRBV3-1 combines with J gene TRBJ2-6, with D tentatively TRBD2 (5 bases). Germline V CDR1 and CDR2: LGHDT, YNNKEL (reference sequence). V was pared by 4 bases and J by 0 bases, with 16 bases between. The length of the CDR3 is 18 residues. The CDR3 nucleotides are TGTGCCAGCAGCCCCCGGGGAACGCGAGCCTCTGGGGCCAACGTCCTGACTTTC. It yields the protein CASSPRGTRASGANVLTF. The variable domain in full, with the rest retrieved from reference TRBV3-1 and TRBJ2-6, is DTAVSQTPKYLVTQMGNDKSIKCEQNLGHDTMYWYKQDSKKFLKIMFSYNNKELIINETVPNRFSPKSPDKAHLNLHINSLELGDSAVYFCASSPRGTRASGANVLTFGAGSRLTVL.

In this sample, this clonotype turned up many times. The chain links TRBV5-1 to TRBJ2-7; no clear D gene. V was trimmed by 5 bases and J by 0 bases, leaving 12 bases between them. In germline, CDR1 is SGHRS, CDR2 YFSETQ. This CDR3 is built from 14 residues. The DNA of the CDR3 is TGCGCCAGCAGTATCAGCGATGACTCCTACGAGCAGTACTTC. It encodes CASSISDDSYEQYF.

The J gene is TRBJ2-1, the V gene TRBV20-1; D possibly corresponds to TRBD2 (6 bases). Trimming removed 3 bases from V and 3 bases from J, with 6 bases in between. Per the germline V gene, CDR1 is DFQATT and CDR2 is SNEGSKA (reference sequence). The length of the CDR3 is 12 residues. The CDR3 is CSARDYYNEQFF. The CDR3 DNA is TGCAGTGCTAGGGACTACTACAATGAGCAGTTCTTC.

J is TRBJ1-1 and V is TRBV12-3 or TRBV12-4; D is possibly TRBD1 (5 bases). V shed 2 bases and J shed 5 bases, with 9 bases lying between them. This CDR3 comprises 13 residues. CDR3 nucleotide sequence: TGTGCCAGCAGTTTATCGGGGGAAACTGAAGCTTTCTTT. This codes for CASSLSGETEAFF.

This chain links TRBV12-3 or TRBV12-4 with TRBJ1-2; a weak D match, TRBD1 (5 bases). The CDR3 length is 13 residues. V was clipped by 8 bases and J by 7 bases, with 17 bases between them. The CDR3 here is CASSLGDQGGYTF. CDR3 bases: TGTGCCAGCTCCTTAGGAGACCAGGGTGGCTACACCTTC.

The rearrangement links TRBV2 to TRBJ2-5; D is perhaps TRBD1 (6 bases). CDR1 SNHLY and CDR2 FYNNEI come from the germline V gene. The CDR3 loop spans 14 amino acids. The ends were cut back, 5 bases at V and 5 bases at J, with 15 bases in the middle. The CDR3 region is CASSLQGSGETQYF. In DNA, the CDR3 is TGTGCCAGCAGTCTACAGGGAAGTGGGGAGACCCAGTACTTC. The full variable domain, rest sourced from reference TRBV2 and TRBJ2-5, is EPEVTQTPSHQVTQMGQEVILRCVPISNHLYFYWYRQILGQKVEFLVSFYNNEISEKSEIFDDQFSVERPDGSNFTLKIRSTKLEDSAMYFCASSLQGSGETQYFGPGTRLLVL.

In this sample, this clonotype turned up many times. The chain employs TRBV5-1 and TRBJ2-7; 10 bases are a match to TRBD2. J lost 7 bases, V lost 0 bases, and 16 bases had no gene match. CDR1 and CDR2 from the germline V gene are SGHRS and YFSETQ. The CDR3 runs 18 residues. The CDR3 nucleotides read TGCGCCAGCAGCTTGGGGCTCTTGGGGACTAGCGTCCTGGGAGAGCAGTACTTC. Translated: CASSLGLLGTSVLGEQYF.

The chain uses TRBV18 and TRBJ2-3; D is unclear. Germline V gives CDR1 KGHSH, CDR2 LQKENI. This CDR3 has 14 amino acids. The V and J ends lost 3 bases and 4 bases respectively, with 11 bases between them. CDR3 residues: CASSPDYVADTQYF. CDR3 bases: TGTGCCAGCTCACCCGATTACGTTGCAGATACGCAGTATTTT.

This clonotype was counted between two and nine times. V gene TRBV7-9 combines with J gene TRBJ2-3, with D perhaps matching TRBD2 (6 bases). The CDR3 is 15 residues long. The germline CDR1 and CDR2 sequences are SEHNR and FQNEAQ (reference sequence). The V end lost 4 bases, the J end lost 1 base, and 12 bases lay between the germline ends. The DNA of the CDR3 is TGTGCCAGCAGCTGGAGGGCTAGTGGCACAGATACGCAGTATTTT. It encodes CASSWRASGTDTQYF.

The chain joins TRBV18 to TRBJ2-5; D call uncertain. The V end lost 3 bases, the J end lost 4 bases, and 6 bases lay between the germline ends. CDR3 length equals 12 residues. The germline CDR1 and CDR2 sequences are KGHSH and LQKENI. The CDR3 DNA reads TGTGCCAGCTCACCCTTAACAGAGACCCAGTACTTC. Encoded protein: CASSPLTETQYF.

Ten or more counts support this clonotype. The chain has TRBV5-1 and TRBJ2-2; TRBD2 matches 13 bases. Germline loops: CDR1 SGHRS, CDR2 YFSETQ. The CDR3 extends over 16 amino acids. V dropped 4 bases and J dropped 6; count of bases not matched to a gene: 6. CDR3 nucleotide sequence: TGCGCCAGCAGCCAACTAGCGGGAGGGTCTCCCGGGGAGCTGTTTTTT. The encoded protein is CASSQLAGGSPGELFF.

This clonotype has at least ten counts. The V gene is TRBV20-1, the J gene TRBJ2-5; D unresolved. The CDR3 totals 14 residues. Germline values: CDR1 DFQATT, CDR2 SNEGSKA (reference sequence). The ends were cut back, 1 base at V and 5 bases at J, with 14 bases in the middle. CDR3 in amino acids: CSARARVAGETQYF. The CDR3 DNA follows: TGCAGTGCTAGAGCCCGGGTCGCCGGGGAGACCCAGTACTTC.

Many counts were recorded for this clonotype. The DNA of the CDR3 is TGCAGCGCTTGGAGAACTGAAGCTTTCTTT. Amino acid sequence: CSAWRTEAFF. The chain joins TRBV29-1 to TRBJ1-1; D unclear. CDR3 length equals 10 residues. V was cut by 7 bases and J by 5 bases, with 8 bases left in between. Germline V gene data show CDR1 as SQVTM and CDR2 as ANQGSEA. The whole variable domain, remainder taken from reference TRBV29-1 and TRBJ1-1, is SAVISQKPSRDICQRGTSLTIQCQVDSQVTMMFWYRQQPGQSLTLIATANQGSEATYESGFVIDKFPISRPNLTFSTLTVSNMSPEDSSIYLCSAWRTEAFFGQGTRLTVV.

This clonotype was counted ten times or more. V and J are TRBV5-1 and TRBJ2-1; no definite D call. CDR3 size: 14 residues. CDR1 SGHRS and CDR2 YFSETQ come from the germline V gene. The V gene lost 7 bases and the J gene lost 0 bases, with 11 bases spanning the gap. The CDR3 bases are TGCGCCAGCGGTCGCTTAATCTCCTACAATGAGCAGTTCTTC. Its translation: CASGRLISYNEQFF.

The chain recombines TRBV5-5 with TRBJ2-7; TRBD1 might be the D (6 bases). V shed 2 bases and J shed 6 bases, with 12 bases lying between them. The CDR3 totals 13 residues. From germline, CDR1 is SGHKS and CDR2 YYEKEE (reference sequence). Here the CDR3 DNA reads TGTGCCAGCAGCTTATCTACAGGGCCCGAGCAGTACTTC. This encodes CASSLSTGPEQYF.

This clonotype was seen ten or more times. V and J are TRBV7-9 and TRBJ2-7; a weak D match, TRBD2 (5 bases). V lost 5 bases and J 6 bases, leaving 11 bases between the germline ends. The CDR3 sequence is 12 residues long. Germline CDR1 reads SEHNR; CDR2 reads FQNEAQ (reference sequence). CDR3: CASSEDTSEQYF. CDR3 nucleotide sequence: TGTGCCAGCAGCGAGGATACTAGCGAGCAGTACTTC.

This clonotype was observed a handful of times. This sequence joins TRBV19 and TRBJ1-5, with D possibly matching TRBD1 (5 bases). Trimming left V 5 bases short and J 8 bases short, with 13 bases between. Germline V gene sequence: CDR1 LNHDA, CDR2 SQIVND (reference sequence). This CDR3 region has 13 residues. The CDR3 is CASSGAGLKPQHF. In nucleotides, the CDR3 is TGTGCCAGTAGTGGGGCAGGTCTTAAGCCCCAGCATTTT.

This clonotype was counted many times. The rearrangement joins TRBV20-1 to TRBJ2-1; 11 bases match TRBD2. The J segment lost 6 bases and the V segment lost 0 bases, leaving 19 bases of the junction unmatched. The V gene's germline CDR1 is DFQATT and CDR2 SNEGSKA (reference sequence). The CDR3 is made up of 20 amino acids. CDR3 coding DNA: TGCAGTGCTAGAGATGGGGCCGGGACTAGCGGCCTTTGGGGGGGCAATGAGCAGTTCTTC. Amino acid sequence: CSARDGAGTSGLWGGNEQFF.

This clonotype was counted at least ten times. This sequence joins TRBV20-1 and TRBJ2-5; D not resolved. CDR3 length equals 13 residues. The ends were cut back, 3 bases at V and 5 bases at J, with 13 bases in the middle. CDR1 is DFQATT and CDR2 is SNEGSKA in the germline V gene (reference sequence). The CDR3 sequence is CSARESLFETQYF. Here the CDR3 DNA reads TGCAGTGCTAGGGAGAGTCTGTTTGAGACCCAGTACTTC.

In this sample, this clonotype turned up many times. The CDR3 nucleotides read TGTGCCAGCAGCTTGAGCCGATACACTGAAGCTTTCTTT. Residues: CASSLSRYTEAFF. The gene calls are TRBV5-5 and TRBJ1-1, with D unresolved. The CDR3 runs to 13 residues. Trimming took 1 base from V and 3 from J, leaving 7 bases between them. Looked up from germline, CDR1 is SGHKS and CDR2 is YYEKEE (reference sequence).

This clonotype was observed a few times. V and J are TRBV12-3 or TRBV12-4 and TRBJ2-1; the D gene could be TRBD1 or TRBD2 (5 bases each). Trimming removed 0 bases from V and 2 bases from J, with 8 bases in between. The CDR3 totals 15 residues. The CDR3 nucleotides are TGTGCCAGCAGTTTAGCGGGACCCCCCTACAATGAGCAGTTCTTC. Protein: CASSLAGPPYNEQFF.